The 20 T cell receptor beta chains below were found in one sample sequenced in a study of shared clonotypes between healthy human individuals. TCRdb keeps only in-frame clones here, not all; method: immunoSEQ multiplex PCR. Of about a million clones listed, roughly 77% are singletons. The sample consisted of memory CD4+ T cells from PBMCs. Indicated subset: CD45RA-negative fraction. The receptors here all came from a man aged 18 to 30 in good health. Some clones in this sample may be carry-over from other donors' samples.

A word on this clone: It may be a read error: a sequence one base away is much more abundant. The rearrangement uses TRBV5-1 and TRBJ1-5, with 10 bases aligning to TRBD1. Germline lookup yields CDR1 SGHRS and CDR2 YFSETQ. This CDR3 contains 15 residues. V was clipped by 5 bases and J by 3 bases; unmatched bases: 5. CDR3 residues: CASRSGTGDNQPQHF. In nucleotides, the CDR3 is TGCGCCAGCAGATCCGGGACAGGGGACAATCAGCCCCAGCATTTT. Full variable domain (remainder filled in from reference TRBV5-1 and TRBJ1-5): KAGVTQTPRYLIKTRGQQVTLSCSPISGHRSVSWYQQTPGQGLQFLFEYFSETQRNKGNFPGRFSGRQFSNSRSEMNVSTLELGDSALYLCASRSGTGDNQPQHFGDGTRLSIL.

This chain joins TRBV7-3 and TRBJ2-1, with TRBD2 as a possible D gene (6 bases). Germline V gene lookup returns CDR1 SGHTA and CDR2 FQGTGA. V lost 4 bases, J lost 13 bases, and 17 bases lay in between. CDR3 length: 13 residues. CDR3 sequence: CASSSPGGLFQFF. CDR3 DNA: TGTGCCAGCAGCTCACCCGGGGGACTGTTCCAGTTCTTC.

This chain connects TRBV7-3 to TRBJ1-1; the D gene is possibly TRBD1 (6 bases). The CDR3 is made up of 16 amino acids. From germline, CDR1 is SGHTA and CDR2 FQGTGA. V lost 0 bases, J lost 6 bases, and 17 bases lay in between. In DNA, the CDR3 is TGTGCCAGCAGCTTAACGGGGACAACCTCGGCGGCTGAAGCTTTCTTT. Amino acid sequence: CASSLTGTTSAAEAFF.

The J gene is TRBJ1-5, the V gene TRBV6-6; D gene ambiguous. The CDR3 runs to 14 residues. Deletions cut 7 bases from V and 0 bases from J, with 10 bases between. The V gene's germline CDR1 is MNHNY and CDR2 SVGAGI (reference sequence). The DNA for the CDR3 is TGTGCCAGCACAAAGACGGATAGCAATCAGCCCCAGCATTTT. Protein product: CASTKTDSNQPQHF.

This chain connects TRBV6-5 to TRBJ2-1; no clear D. V was cut by 8 bases and J by 9 bases, with 23 bases left in between. The CDR3 contains 15 residues. Per germline, CDR1 MNHEY and CDR2 SVGAGI. The CDR3 reads CASSYQTSVRGEQFF. The CDR3 coding sequence is TGTGCCAGCTCCTACCAAACGTCAGTTCGAGGTGAGCAGTTCTTC.

The rearrangement uses TRBV7-2 and TRBJ2-3, with 7 bases that match TRBD2. CDR3 length: 14 amino acids. Germline V gene lookup returns CDR1 SGHTA and CDR2 FQGNSA. Trimming removed 3 bases from V and 3 bases from J; junction bases left unmatched: 3. In DNA, the CDR3 is TGTGCCAGCAGCTTCGCGGGAGCAACAGATACGCAGTATTTT. Protein product: CASSFAGATDTQYF.

The table lists this clone with a few counts. CDR3 sequence (DNA): TGTGCCAGCAGCCAACACCGCGGGAGGACCACAGATACGCAGTATTTT. Translated: CASSQHRGRTTDTQYF. The chain recombines TRBV4-2 with TRBJ2-3; 8 nucleotides line up with TRBD2. J lost 2 bases, V lost 2 bases, and 6 bases had no gene match. Germline V gene data show CDR1 as LGHNA and CDR2 as YNFKEQ. This CDR3 region has 16 residues.

The rearrangement joins TRBV4-3 to TRBJ2-3, with D perhaps TRBD1 or TRBD2 (6 bases each). Trimming took 5 bases from V and 1 from J, leaving 19 bases between them. CDR3 length: 17 amino acids. Germline V gene lookup returns CDR1 LGHNA and CDR2 YSLEER. CDR3: CASSSGRGAKRTDTQYF. The CDR3 nucleotides read TGCGCCAGCAGCTCCGGTAGGGGGGCCAAACGCACAGATACGCAGTATTTT.

Details on this clone: Other DNA sequences of this sample code for an identical CDR3. The CDR3 DNA is TGTGCCAGCTCACCAGAGAACGAGCAGTACTTC. This gives the protein CASSPENEQYF. The chain uses TRBV18 and TRBJ2-7; no definite D call. V was trimmed by 2 bases and J by 5 bases, leaving 4 bases between them. The CDR3 has 11 amino acids. Per germline, CDR1 KGHSH and CDR2 LQKENI.

This clone was recorded a few times. The J gene is TRBJ1-6, the V gene TRBV6-5; maybe TRBD1 (5 bases). Germline lookup yields CDR1 MNHEY and CDR2 SVGAGI. The CDR3 sequence is 12 residues long. V lost 5 bases and J 13 bases, leaving 12 bases between the germline ends. The CDR3 region is CASSQPGLPLHF. Here the CDR3 DNA reads TGTGCCAGCAGTCAACCGGGACTCCCCCTCCACTTT.

About this clone itself: With a much larger clone just one base away, this may be a read error. The rearrangement uses TRBV29-1 and TRBJ2-7; possibly TRBD1 for D (5 bases). This CDR3 is built from 15 residues. Trimming pared 6 bases from V and 7 bases from J, leaving 25 bases between. Germline assignment: CDR1 SQVTM and CDR2 ANQGSEA. The CDR3 reads CSVASGFLGLMEQYF. In DNA, the CDR3 is TGCAGCGTAGCCTCAGGGTTTCTCGGGCTTATGGAGCAGTACTTC.

This clone occurred a few times. V gene TRBV19 combines with J gene TRBJ1-1; tentatively, D is TRBD1 (5 bases). V was pared by 6 bases and J by 3 bases, with 14 bases between. The CDR3 has 14 residues. Germline lookup yields CDR1 LNHDA and CDR2 SQIVND (reference sequence). The CDR3 bases are TGTGCCAGTAGGTCCACAGGAAGGGACACTGAAGCTTTCTTT. Translation gives CASRSTGRDTEAFF.

J is TRBJ2-5 and V is TRBV5-1, with 11 bases aligning to TRBD2. The V gene's germline CDR1 is SGHRS and CDR2 YFSETQ. There are 15 residues in the CDR3. The V segment lost 4 bases and the J segment 5 bases; nucleotides outside the gene matches: 7. Here the CDR3 DNA reads TGCGCCAGCAGCATACTAGCGGGAGACGGGGAGACCCAGTACTTC. This sequence encodes CASSILAGDGETQYF.

The chain joins TRBV18 to TRBJ2-7, with 8 positions matching TRBD1. Germline V gives CDR1 KGHSH, CDR2 LQKENI. With V trimmed by 4 bases and J by 5 bases, 7 bases remained unmatched. The CDR3 sequence is 14 residues long. CDR3 nucleotides: TGTGCCAGCTCACTGGACAGGGCAACCGACGAGCAGTACTTC. Its protein product is CASSLDRATDEQYF.

This clone was seen a few times. The chain couples TRBV6-1 to TRBJ2-7, with D unresolved. The V end was cut by 5 bases, the J end by 4 bases, with 12 bases between. The CDR3 length is 13 residues. Per the germline V gene, CDR1 is MNHNS and CDR2 is SASEGT. The CDR3 spells CASSIPRGYEQYF. The CDR3 DNA follows: TGTGCCAGCAGTATCCCTCGTGGTTACGAGCAGTACTTC.

This clone has just a few counts. The CDR3 loop reads CAWSLGLAAGGELFF. In nucleotides, the CDR3 is TGTGCCTGGAGTTTGGGACTAGCGGCTGGCGGGGAGCTGTTTTTT. V gene TRBV30 combines with J gene TRBJ2-2, with TRBD2 identical over 11 bases. CDR1 GTSNPN and CDR2 SVGIG come from the germline V gene (reference sequence). J lost 7 bases, V lost 2 bases, and 6 bases had no gene match. There are 15 residues in the CDR3.

This chain connects TRBV30 to TRBJ2-1; TRBD2 agrees at 8 bases. The ends lost 2 bases at V and 8 bases at J; junction bases unmatched: 5. Germline loops: CDR1 GTSNPN, CDR2 SVGIG (reference sequence). The CDR3 is 13 residues long. CDR3 coding DNA: TGTGCCTGGAGTTGGACTAGCAGTTATGAGCAGTTCTTC. Amino acids: CAWSWTSSYEQFF. Complete variable domain (other parts from reference TRBV30 and TRBJ2-1): SQTIHQWPATLVQPVGSPLSLECTVEGTSNPNLYWYRQAAGRGLQLLFYSVGIGQISSEVPQNLSASRPQDRQFILSSKKLLLSDSGFYLCAWSWTSSYEQFFGPGTRLTVL.

This clone came up a few times. The chain combines TRBV19 with TRBJ1-1, with 10 nucleotides matching TRBD1. The CDR3 has 15 residues. V gave up 6 bases and J gave up 0 bases; unmatched junction bases: 4. Germline lookup yields CDR1 LNHDA and CDR2 SQIVND (reference sequence). The CDR3 is CASRRQGAVNTEAFF. The CDR3 nucleotides are TGTGCCAGTAGACGACAGGGGGCAGTGAACACTGAAGCTTTCTTT.

The chain combines TRBV19 with TRBJ2-5; possible D gene TRBD1, 6 bases. Germline values: CDR1 LNHDA, CDR2 SQIVND (reference sequence). The ends were cut back, 5 bases at V and 5 bases at J, with 18 bases in the middle. CDR3 length: 15 residues. Here the CDR3 reads CASSPNRVLRETQYF. In DNA, the CDR3 is TGTGCCAGTAGTCCAAACAGGGTATTACGGGAGACCCAGTACTTC.

In this sample, this clone turned up once. DNA of the CDR3: TGTGCCAGCAGCGCAAGGTCGGGGCTTTACACCGGGGAGCTGTTTTTT. Translating gives CASSARSGLYTGELFF. J is TRBJ2-2 and V is TRBV7-3, with D perhaps being TRBD1 or TRBD2 (5 bases each). Trimming cost V 5 bases and J 3 bases, with 16 bases left between them. CDR1 SGHTA and CDR2 FQGTGA come from the germline V gene. The CDR3 consists of 16 residues.